These 27 T cell receptor beta chains came from one sample sequenced in a study of human T cells and chemical hapten exposure. TCRdb passed the RACE reads through MiXCR, listing each CDR3 protein once. The sample lists more than 65,000 distinct CDR3 sequences; around a third were seen once. The time point is: patch test 1, 2 weeks after DPC sensitization. Treatment indicated: therapeutic diphenylcyclopropenone sensitization with weekly scalp DPC. Sequences were derived from whole blood, sampled in connection with sensitization to the hapten diphenylcyclopropenone (DPC). These receptors originate from a man in his forties with alopecia areata. Some clones in this sample may be carry-over from other donors' samples.

The sample holds one count of this clonotype. The chain combines TRBV7-9 with TRBJ2-3, with D perhaps matching TRBD2 (6 bases). The CDR3 runs 17 residues. The germline CDR1 and CDR2 sequences are SEHNR and FQNEAQ (reference sequence). Trimming left V 4 bases short and J 4 bases short, with 21 bases between. CDR3 amino acids: CASSYVVSGYEADTQYF. CDR3 in DNA: TGTGCCAGCAGCTACGTCGTTAGCGGTTACGAGGCAGATACGCAGTATTTT.

The table lists this clonotype with a few counts. The chain's CDR3 is CASSGLEWGYEQYF. Here the CDR3 DNA reads TGTGCCAGCAGTGGACTTGAATGGGGCTACGAGCAGTACTTC. The J gene is TRBJ2-7, the V gene TRBV25-1; no definite D call. Germline CDR1 and CDR2: MGHDK and SYGVNS. This CDR3 comprises 14 residues. V was clipped by 4 bases and J by 3 bases, with 13 bases between them.

This clonotype was seen more than once but under ten times. The chain uses TRBV20-1 and TRBJ1-5; D gene unclear. CDR3 size: 13 residues. V gave up 0 bases and J gave up 3 bases, with 6 bases separating them. The V gene's germline CDR1 is DFQATT and CDR2 SNEGSKA (reference sequence). The CDR3 is CSAREQLNQPQHF. The DNA of the CDR3 is TGCAGTGCTAGAGAACAGCTCAATCAGCCCCAGCATTTT.

This clonotype showed up just a few times. The V gene is TRBV20-1, the J gene TRBJ2-3; 16 nucleotides line up with TRBD2. This CDR3 has 17 residues. The V gene end was trimmed by 4 bases and the J gene end by 2 bases; junction bases not matched to a gene: 6. Germline CDR1 and CDR2: DFQATT and SNEGSKA (reference sequence). The CDR3 sequence is CSATGTSGRAYTDTQYF. DNA of the CDR3: TGCAGTGCTACGGGGACTAGCGGGAGGGCGTACACAGATACGCAGTATTTT.

This chain connects TRBV20-1 to TRBJ1-4; maybe TRBD1 (6 bases). The CDR3 has 15 residues. CDR1 DFQATT and CDR2 SNEGSKA come from the germline V gene (reference sequence). Trimming took 5 bases from V and 3 from J, leaving 16 bases between them. This CDR3 reads CSAQRGPGANEKLFF. The CDR3 DNA follows: TGCAGTGCTCAGCGGGGGCCTGGGGCTAATGAAAAACTGTTTTTT.

To note about this clonotype: Sequence at one end of the junction differs from germline and may be a read error. This chain joins TRBV20-1 and TRBJ2-1; 10 nucleotides match TRBD1. This CDR3 region has 12 residues. CDR1 is DFQATT and CDR2 is SNEGSKA in the germline V gene (reference sequence). CDR3 residues: CNGDRGDGEQFF. In DNA, the CDR3 is TGTAATGGGGACAGGGGCGACGGTGAGCAGTTCTTC.

As regards this clonotype: At one end the junction does not follow the germline gene, possibly because of a read error. V is TRBV28 and J is TRBJ2-6; D unclear. CDR3 size: 14 residues. Germline lookup yields CDR1 MDHEN and CDR2 SYDVKM. CDR3 in amino acids: CVSSFHSGANVLTF. The CDR3 DNA is TGTGTCAGCAGTTTCCACTCTGGGGCCAACGTCCTGACTTTC. The whole variable domain, filled in from reference TRBV28 and TRBJ2-6, reads DVKVTQSSRYLVKRTGEKVFLECVQDMDHENMFWYRQDPGLGLRLIYFSYDVKMKEKGDIPEGYSVSREKKERFSLILESASTNQTSMYLCVSSFHSGANVLTFGAGSRLTVL.

J is TRBJ2-1 and V is TRBV2; TRBD2 matches 9 bases. This CDR3 spans 20 amino acids. Germline V gives CDR1 SNHLY, CDR2 FYNNEI. With V trimmed by 6 bases and J by 0 bases, 18 bases remained unmatched. CDR3 amino acids: CASSPPQGASGASSYNEQFF. In DNA form, the CDR3 reads TGTGCCAGCAGCCCTCCTCAGGGTGCTAGCGGGGCAAGCTCCTACAATGAGCAGTTCTTC.

The chain couples TRBV20-1 to TRBJ2-4; TRBD2 matches 10 bases. With 6 bases clipped from V and 0 bases from J, the junction kept 8 bases outside the gene matches. Per the germline V gene, CDR1 is DFQATT and CDR2 is SNEGSKA (reference sequence). CDR3 length: 16 amino acids. CDR3 nucleotide sequence: TGCAGTGCCGCGTCTAGCGGGAGCCTAGCCAAAAACATTCAGTACTTC. Its protein product is CSAASSGSLAKNIQYF.

In this sample, this clonotype turned up a few times. The chain links TRBV6-2 or TRBV6-3 to TRBJ1-5, with TRBD1 matching 7 bases. The CDR3 extends over 20 amino acids. V shed 7 bases, J shed 6 bases, and the junction held 27 bases outside the gene matches. Germline V gives CDR1 MNHEY, CDR2 SVGEGT. CDR3 nucleotide sequence: TGTGCCAGCACCCTCGCCCGAGAGGGGGCGCCGGGGGTTGGTTCTCAGCCCCAGCATTTT. Translating it yields CASTLAREGAPGVGSQPQHF.

This clonotype has more than one count but fewer than ten. The chain employs TRBV6-5 and TRBJ1-3; perhaps TRBD1 as D (6 bases). The germline gives CDR1 MNHEY, CDR2 SVGAGI. V was clipped by 5 bases and J by 4 bases, with 18 bases between them. This CDR3 is built from 16 residues. This chain's CDR3 is CASSPEGGFMGNTIYF. DNA for the CDR3: TGTGCCAGCAGTCCCGAGGGGGGTTTTATGGGAAACACCATATATTTT.

This clonotype has just a few counts. The gene calls are TRBV9 and TRBJ2-7; 8 bases are a match to TRBD2. The CDR3 sequence is 16 residues long. The V segment lost 0 bases and the J segment 2 bases; nucleotides outside the gene matches: 7. Germline V gene lookup returns CDR1 SGDLS and CDR2 YYNGEE. CDR3 in DNA: TGTGCCAGCAGCGTAGGGGATAGCGGGGTAACCTACGAGCAGTACTTC. Amino acids: CASSVGDSGVTYEQYF.

In this sample, this clonotype turned up a few times. This rearrangement joins TRBV11-2 to TRBJ2-1; TRBD2 matches at 15 bases. There are 16 residues in the CDR3. With 5 bases clipped from V and 8 bases from J, the junction kept 7 bases outside the gene matches. The germline V gene encodes CDR1 SGHAT and CDR2 FQNNGV. CDR3 region: CASSTHRTSGRDEQFF. The CDR3 nucleotides read TGTGCCAGCAGCACTCACCGGACTAGCGGGAGGGATGAGCAGTTCTTC.

The chain combines TRBV28 with TRBJ1-5; 12 bases line up with TRBD1. The V gene's germline CDR1 is MDHEN and CDR2 SYDVKM. This CDR3 is built from 16 residues. V gave up 5 bases and J gave up 6 bases; unmatched junction bases: 8. CDR3 protein: CASSIPGQGASQPQHF. The CDR3 bases are TGTGCCAGCAGTATCCCGGGACAGGGGGCTTCTCAGCCCCAGCATTTT.

Remarks on this clonotype: The CDR3 ends on some other residue instead of the conserved phenylalanine or tryptophan, so this is likely a read error. The genes are TRBV13 and TRBJ2-3; D possibly uses TRBD1 or TRBD2 (5 bases each). The ends were cut back, 6 bases at V and 1 base at J, with 14 bases in the middle. The CDR3 sequence is 15 residues long. Looked up from germline, CDR1 is PRHDT and CDR2 is FYEKMQ (reference sequence). CDR3 protein: CASRPPGTGTDTQYY. The CDR3 nucleotides read TGTGCCAGCAGGCCTCCCGGGACGGGCACAGATACGCAGTATTAT.

The chain links TRBV29-1 to TRBJ2-1, with 11 bases identical to TRBD1. The CDR3 runs to 14 residues. Germline V gene lookup returns CDR1 SQVTM and CDR2 ANQGSEA. Trimming took 7 bases from V and 8 from J; bases not matched to a gene: 10. CDR3 residues: CSAEWTGGRDEQFF. In DNA, the CDR3 is TGCAGCGCCGAGTGGACAGGGGGCCGGGATGAGCAGTTCTTC.

This clonotype has more than one count but fewer than ten. V usage is TRBV12-3 or TRBV12-4 and J usage is TRBJ2-5, with 7 bases lining up with TRBD1. The CDR3 is made up of 16 amino acids. V lost 1 base to trimming and J lost 2 bases; unmatched junction nucleotides: 7. The CDR3 region has the DNA TGTGCCAGCAGTTTAGTACCGCCCAGGGGGCAAGAGACCCAGTACTTC. Its translation: CASSLVPPRGQETQYF.

There are a few counts of this clonotype. The chain recombines TRBV7-2 with TRBJ2-1, with TRBD2 matching 8 bases. Per germline, CDR1 SGHTA and CDR2 FQGNSA. This CDR3 is built from 15 residues. After removal of 4 bases from V and 9 bases from J, the junction contained 11 bases not matched to a gene. The CDR3 here is CASSSKPGLGFEQFF. Written as DNA, the CDR3 is TGTGCCAGCAGCTCTAAACCGGGACTAGGGTTTGAGCAGTTCTTC.

The chain's CDR3 is CASSLLANTEAFF. DNA for the CDR3: TGCGCCAGCAGCTTGTTAGCGAACACTGAAGCTTTCTTT. V usage is TRBV5-1 and J usage is TRBJ1-1, with D uncertain. There are 13 residues in the CDR3. The germline gives CDR1 SGHRS, CDR2 YFSETQ. Trimming shortened V by 1 base and J by 1 base, and 5 bases separated the two germline ends.

The rearrangement uses TRBV28 and TRBJ2-1; D remains unclear. This CDR3 has 10 residues. V lost 8 bases to trimming and J lost 4 bases, with 3 bases between them. Germline assignment: CDR1 MDHEN and CDR2 SYDVKM. Here the CDR3 reads CASGYNEQFF. The CDR3, as DNA: TGTGCCAGCGGGTACAATGAGCAGTTCTTC.

This CDR3 is CASSSRSGGEKLFF. DNA of the CDR3: TGTGCCAGCAGCTCCCGAAGTGGGGGAGAAAAACTGTTTTTT. This chain connects TRBV7-2 to TRBJ1-4; a weak D match, TRBD1 (5 bases). Trimming stripped 4 bases from V and 8 bases from J, with 14 bases between. Germline CDR1 is SGHTA and CDR2 is FQGNSA. This CDR3 is 14 amino acids long.

The gene calls are TRBV6-5 and TRBJ2-7; 14 bases map to TRBD2. Losses at the gene ends were 7 bases for V and 5 bases for J; bases not matched to a gene: 7. CDR3 size: 15 residues. Germline values: CDR1 MNHEY, CDR2 SVGAGI. CDR3 in amino acids: CASIRLAGGRDEQYF. In DNA, the CDR3 is TGTGCCAGCATCCGACTAGCGGGAGGGCGGGACGAGCAGTACTTC.

The genes are TRBV11-2 and TRBJ2-7; 7 bases are a match to TRBD2. Germline V gives CDR1 SGHAT, CDR2 FQNNGV. J lost 0 bases, V lost 2 bases, and 10 bases had no gene match. This CDR3 region has 17 residues. CDR3 residues: CASSLPRGGRTSYEQYF. DNA for the CDR3: TGTGCCAGCAGCTTACCAAGGGGCGGGAGAACCTCCTACGAGCAGTACTTC.

This clonotype has only a few counts. The gene calls are TRBV15 and TRBJ2-6; D is uncertain. CDR1 is LNHNV, CDR2 YYDKDF, per germline (reference sequence). The V end was cut by 2 bases, the J end by 0 bases, with 8 bases between. The CDR3 is made up of 16 amino acids. This chain's CDR3 is CATSRQRSSGANVLTF. The CDR3, as DNA: TGTGCCACCAGCAGACAAAGAAGCTCTGGGGCCAACGTCCTGACTTTC.

The chain has TRBV5-4 and TRBJ1-3; D is possibly TRBD1 (5 bases). Trimming cost V 2 bases and J 0 bases, with 9 bases left between them. Germline V CDR1 and CDR2: SGHNT, YYREEE (reference sequence). This CDR3 comprises 15 residues. The CDR3 protein is CASSFRGNSGNTIYF. The CDR3 coding sequence is TGTGCCAGCAGCTTCCGGGGGAACTCTGGAAACACCATATATTTT.

The CDR3 coding sequence is TGTGCCAGCAGTTTAACTAGCGGGAGGTTTCACATTCAGTACTTC. Translating it yields CASSLTSGRFHIQYF. V usage is TRBV27 and J usage is TRBJ2-4, with 12 positions matching TRBD2. Looked up from germline, CDR1 is MNHEY and CDR2 is SMNVEV (reference sequence). The CDR3 contains 15 residues. Losses at the gene ends were 2 bases for V and 8 bases for J; bases not matched to a gene: 4.

The chain employs TRBV10-1 and TRBJ2-1, with TRBD2 identical over 12 bases. Germline V gives CDR1 WNHNN, CDR2 SYGVQD (reference sequence). J was trimmed by 10 bases and V by 3 bases; bases with no gene match: 7. The CDR3 totals 15 residues. CDR3 DNA sequence: TGCGCCAGCAGTGACTCGGCTAGCGGGGGGGGGGAGCAGTTCTTC. It encodes CASSDSASGGGEQFF.